This T cell receptor beta chain was identified in a study of T cells after yellow fever vaccination. Study-level results: There was a possibility that FACS-sorted repertoires contained abundant clonotypes contaminating from the bulk population. CD4 and CD8 compartments shared a small share of clonotypes, likely from convergent recombination.

TCRdb re-called the 5' RACE reads through MiXCR, storing one row per CDR3 protein. The sample records 550,000 or so distinct CDR3 sequences, about a fifth being singletons. To note about this clonotype: What it binds is unknown.

The V and J ends lost 4 bases and 0 bases respectively, with 9 bases between them. Germline CDR1 and CDR2: DFQATT and SNEGSKA (reference sequence). CDR3 size: 14 residues. The chain links TRBV20-1 to TRBJ2-2, with no clear D. The specimen was PBMCs, collected 15 days after the yellow fever booster vaccination. The clonotype comes from a young man who received the YFV17D yellow fever vaccine. CDR3 sequence reads: CSATMTTNTGELFF. The CDR3 bases are TGCAGTGCTACGATGACCACGAACACCGGGGAGCTGTTTTTT.